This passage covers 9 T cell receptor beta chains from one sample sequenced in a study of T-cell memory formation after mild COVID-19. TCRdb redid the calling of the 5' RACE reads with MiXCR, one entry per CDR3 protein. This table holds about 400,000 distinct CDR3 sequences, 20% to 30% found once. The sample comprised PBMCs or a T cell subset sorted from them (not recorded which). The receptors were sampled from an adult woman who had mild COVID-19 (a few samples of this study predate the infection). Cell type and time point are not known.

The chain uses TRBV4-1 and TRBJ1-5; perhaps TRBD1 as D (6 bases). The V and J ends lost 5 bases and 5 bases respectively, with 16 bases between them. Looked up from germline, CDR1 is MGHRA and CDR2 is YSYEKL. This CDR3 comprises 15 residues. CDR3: CASSEGGSDYQPQHF. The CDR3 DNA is TGCGCCAGCAGCGAAGGGGGTTCAGACTATCAGCCCCAGCATTTT.

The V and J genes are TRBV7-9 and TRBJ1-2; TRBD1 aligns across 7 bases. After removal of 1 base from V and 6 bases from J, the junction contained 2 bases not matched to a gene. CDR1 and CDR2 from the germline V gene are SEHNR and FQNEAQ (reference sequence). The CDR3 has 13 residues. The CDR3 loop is CASSLGTGDGYTF. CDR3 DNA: TGTGCCAGCAGCTTAGGGACAGGCGATGGCTACACCTTC.

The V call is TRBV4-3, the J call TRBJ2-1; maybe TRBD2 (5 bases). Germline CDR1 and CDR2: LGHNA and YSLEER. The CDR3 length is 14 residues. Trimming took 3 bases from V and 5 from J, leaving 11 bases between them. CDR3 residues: CASSHRTGHNEQFF. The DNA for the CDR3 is TGCGCCAGCAGCCACCGGACTGGCCACAATGAGCAGTTCTTC.

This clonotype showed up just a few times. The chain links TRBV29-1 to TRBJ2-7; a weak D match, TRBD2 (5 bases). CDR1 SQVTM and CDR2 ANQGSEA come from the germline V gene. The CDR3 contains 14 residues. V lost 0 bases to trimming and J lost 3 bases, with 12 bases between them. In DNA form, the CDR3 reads TGCAGCGTTGAAGACGGGAAAAGCCACTACGAGCAGTACTTC. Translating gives CSVEDGKSHYEQYF.

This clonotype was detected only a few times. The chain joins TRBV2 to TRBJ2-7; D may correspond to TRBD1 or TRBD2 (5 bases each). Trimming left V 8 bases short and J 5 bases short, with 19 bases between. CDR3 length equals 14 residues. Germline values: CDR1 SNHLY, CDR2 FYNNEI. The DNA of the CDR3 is TGTGCCAGCGGTAGGCTGGGCCAGGGACACGAGCAGTACTTC. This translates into CASGRLGQGHEQYF.

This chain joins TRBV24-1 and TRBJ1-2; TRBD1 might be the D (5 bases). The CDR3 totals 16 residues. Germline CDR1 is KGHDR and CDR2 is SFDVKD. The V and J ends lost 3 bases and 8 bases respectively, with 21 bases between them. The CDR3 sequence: CATSDTRGTRSRGYTF. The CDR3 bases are TGTGCCACCAGTGATACTCGGGGGACCCGGTCGCGGGGCTACACCTTC.

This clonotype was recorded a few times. The CDR3 DNA reads TGTGCCAGCAGACCGGGACTAGCGAACACAGATACGCAGTATTTT. Translated: CASRPGLANTDTQYF. The chain has TRBV12-3 or TRBV12-4 and TRBJ2-3; 10 bases line up with TRBD2. The CDR3 covers 15 residues. The trim removed 6 bases at V and 2 bases at J, leaving 5 bases unmatched.

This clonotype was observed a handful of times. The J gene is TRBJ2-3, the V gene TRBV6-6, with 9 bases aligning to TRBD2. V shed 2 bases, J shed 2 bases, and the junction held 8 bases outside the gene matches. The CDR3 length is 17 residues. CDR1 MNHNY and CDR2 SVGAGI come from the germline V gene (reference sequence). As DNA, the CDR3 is TGTGCCAGCAGTTACACCCGGACTAGCGCCTACACAGATACGCAGTATTTT. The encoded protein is CASSYTRTSAYTDTQYF.

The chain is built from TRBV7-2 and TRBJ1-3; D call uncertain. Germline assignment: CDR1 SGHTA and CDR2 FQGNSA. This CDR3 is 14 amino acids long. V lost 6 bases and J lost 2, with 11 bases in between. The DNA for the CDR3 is TGTGCCAGCAGTCTAGACCCCCCTGGAAACACCATATATTTT. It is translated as CASSLDPPGNTIYF.